The following is a T cell receptor (beta chain) sequence with its context. This record comes from a study of shared clonotypes between healthy human individuals. Generated by immunoSEQ multiplex PCR, the TCRdb table keeps only in-frame clones and is missing some. This sample has 520,000 or so clones, with 79% found just once. V was pared by 0 bases and J by 4 bases, with 9 bases of the junction left unmatched. The germline CDR1 and CDR2 sequences are SGHRS and YFSETQ. The length of the CDR3 is 18 residues. The receptor was derived from a middle-aged woman in good health. Some clones in this sample may be carry-over from other donors' samples. Sequenced input: PBMCs. The chain joins TRBV5-1 to TRBJ2-3; 12 nucleotides align to TRBD2. CDR3 sequence (DNA): TGCGCCAGCAGCTTGGCCGGTCTAGCGGGAGGGTCGGCAGATACGCAGTATTTT. It is translated as CASSLAGLAGGSADTQYF.